This T cell receptor (beta chain) comes out of a study of cytomegalovirus exposure and HLA in healthy donors (dated by TCRdb to the late 2010s). With respect to the entire study: According to an earlier analysis of around 600 of the donors, 150 million to 200 million T cells yielded 90 million to 130 million unique TCR beta sequences and 250 to 350 Gb of sequence data. To decide whether each TCR beta V gene segment behaved as functional or pseudogenic, an earlier analysis of some 600 of the donors relied on high-throughput TCR beta sequencing. Both class I and class II loci were covered by HLA typing, at four-digit resolution. The later analysis used no new phenotypic data to find candidate immune exposures, relying instead on TCR beta sequences and their occurrence across donors. An early release covering roughly 640 HLA-typed donors comprised 250 to 350 gigabases of sequencing data and 85 million or so unique TCR sequences. To predict cytomegalovirus infection status, the study combined high-throughput TCR immunosequencing, statistical association of individual TCRs with disease status, and machine learning. The study was designed to test whether signatures of past pathogen exposure could be identified by cataloging public T cell receptors. Across under 500 genotyped donors of the cohort, an average of 235,054 unique TCR beta nucleotide sequences per donor were sequenced, and 15% to 20% of those sequences were non-productive. The number of typed donors differed by locus: about 620-630 for A, B, C, DRB1 and DQB1; 500 to 550 for DQA1; 606 for DPA1; and some 430 for DPB1. In addition to the first cohort of about 650 subjects, a separate validation cohort of under 150 different subjects was used. A handful of DR-DQ haplotypes were handled as single units for association and clustering because linkage in the cohort was strong. The genetic ancestry cluster associated with self-reported Caucasian donors included about four fifths of the roughly 380 genotyped donors. In a later analysis, previously published TCR beta repertoires from about 670 donors were re-analyzed and high-resolution HLA genotyping was added so that TCR occurrence patterns could be studied. Every repertoire in the discovery cohort had been generated on one and the same sequencing platform. Using immunosequencing, the study profiled T cell repertoires from about 650 subjects and related those repertoires to cytomegalovirus serostatus. Donor age, sex, ethnicity and CMV serostatus were collected together with the repertoire data. In a later genetic analysis, genome-wide SNP genotypes for 398 of the 666 donors were used, and that subset was treated as a discovery cohort.

The research as a whole found: In a later genetic analysis, fewer N-insertions in productive TCRs were reported among donors in an Asian-associated ancestry cluster than the approximately 670-donor mean. Because counts were too low, more than 15 rarely observed V segments, including chromosome 9 orphons, were excluded from the earlier analysis of 587 of the donors. Because some donors lacked HLA typing at each locus, the association tests relied only on the typed subset. Roughly uniform sequencing depth across donors was assumed in presence/absence analyses, although this assumption may not hold. When HLA alleles, especially DR and DQ, strongly co-occurred, attributing TCR associations to individual alleles was difficult. The study gave a list of more than 150 TCR beta chains associated with cytomegalovirus. The cohort was sequenced for TCR beta chains only, and without alpha or paired-chain data the features that could be detected were limited. In a later analysis, most CMV-associated TCR beta chains were found to appear HLA-restricted, with HLA associations seemingly driven largely by CMV exposure. It was suggested by the authors that the approach could potentially be generalized to other disease states and immunological phenotypes. Most TCR sequences were observed very rarely across donors, whereas some public TCRs were present in many individuals. A group of highly shared sequence variants was considered likely to be a technical artifact of the sequencing pipeline. In a later analysis, TCR association rates were found to vary across HLA loci, with the most associated TCRs seen for DRB1 alleles and the fewest for HLA-C alleles. A further reported finding was that TCR beta sequences accurately predicted the HLA-A and HLA-B alleles for most subjects in the first cohort. A later analysis reported that several top co-occurrence clusters appeared linked to parvovirus B19, influenza, CMV and Epstein-Barr virus. Some IMGT-functional V segments, including TRBV6-2 and TRBV6-3, could not be told apart with the 87-base-pair reads, so those segments were excluded. Linkage disequilibrium might explain the correlated functional status among segregating V segments, but an unknown experimental factor could not be ruled out. In a later analysis, HLA-associated TCR beta chains showed more clonal expansion and lower generation probabilities than non-associated chains that were equally common. In a later genetic analysis, a missense DCLRE1C variant was associated with V-gene and J-gene trimming of TCR beta chains, and the association was replicated in an independent cohort. A few of the identified cytomegalovirus-associated TCR beta chains were confirmed in vitro to be specific for cytomegalovirus antigens. The only immune exposure information available for the cohort was CMV serostatus. Cytomegalovirus status was reported to be diagnosed by the classifier with high specificity and sensitivity in both the original and validation cohorts. Specific HLA alleles were associated with 18,000 or so TCR beta sequences at a false discovery rate of 0.05 in a later analysis. Broadly in line with IMGT annotations, most TCR beta V segments showed up in productive rearrangements about 87% or about 30% of the time in an earlier analysis of around 600 of the donors.

The CDR3 holds 14 amino acids from the cysteine to the phenylalanine. Just CDR3 DNA is preserved here, 42 bases in frame from base 1. Per the germline V gene (reference sequence), MNHEY is the CDR1 and SMNVEV is the CDR2. V and J lose 5 bases and 4 bases, and a span of 14 bases separates them. The method was the immunoSEQ multiplex PCR assay. A mixture of 60 forward primers for TCR Vbeta segments and 13 reverse primers for TCR Jbeta segments was used in the multiplex PCR. A multiplex PCR assay on genomic DNA amplified the CDR3 region of rearranged TCR beta genes. Amplified TCR beta libraries were sequenced as 87-base-pair reads on the Illumina HiSeq System. Concerning the study's data processing: A later analysis counted around 72 million unique TCR beta chains across the 550 to 750 repertoires, and 9 million to 14 million of these chains were shared by at least two donors. Raw reads were error-corrected and collapsed into unique sequences with a nearest-neighbor algorithm that merged closely related sequences to remove PCR and sequencing errors. V, D and J gene segments were assigned by aligning CDR3 sequences to IMGT reference sequences. Each retained sequence needed at least a six-nucleotide match to both a V gene segment and a J gene segment. A rearrangement was called productive if the CDR3 had no stop codons and remained in frame with V and J, and every other rearrangement was called non-productive. Following IMGT convention, CDR3 was defined as the stretch from the second conserved V-encoded cysteine up to the conserved J-encoded phenylalanine. The earlier analysis of some 600 of the donors excluded sequences that lacked an unambiguous match to a single V gene segment. An earlier analysis of 587 of the donors classified V segments as functional when productive rearrangements were above 56.7% and as segregating when the standard deviation between donors was above 5%. A statistical classification framework was built to diagnose cytomegalovirus status from the catalog of TCR beta chain sequences. In a later analysis, TCR nucleotide sequences were compared against IMGT/GENE-DB human TR gene sequences so that V and J genes could be assigned. In a later analysis, CDR3 sequences and most-parsimonious VDJ recombination scenarios were assigned using the TCRdist pipeline. In a later analysis, each TCR beta chain was defined by its CDR3 amino acid sequence together with its V-gene family, and reads without a unique V-gene family were excluded. To address suspected cross-contamination and a sequencing artifact, a later analysis removed 450 to 700 highly shared, low-generation-probability nucleotide sequences. In a later analysis, a clonal expansion index for each public chain was calculated from normalized within-repertoire ranks of inferred template counts. Generation probabilities in a later analysis came from a VDJ recombination model fitted to out-of-frame rearrangements, and those results were checked against IGoR. In a later analysis, hypergeometric tests were used to score TCR-TCR, TCR-HLA and TCR-CMV co-occurrence, with a repertoire-size bias correction applied to TCR pairs. In a later analysis, false discovery rates were estimated by permuting HLA or CMV assignments 20 times. A later analysis grouped co-occurring TCRs with DBSCAN, adding TCRdist sequence similarity when clustering within HLA-allele-positive subsets. Repertoires with fewer than 30,000 or more than 120,000 public chains were left out of co-occurrence clustering, as were about five repertoires with anomalous nucleotide sharing. The immuneACCESS repertoire file appears here via TCRdb, limited to in-frame rearrangements. These files lack a portion of the clones; in checked studies, under half of the deficit traces to unresolved V genes, and the cause of the others is not known. That table furnishes V, J and clone size, whereas the DNA furnished D and trimming. The sample table holds about 83,000 clones, of which 78% were seen once. Clones ranked in the top ten supply 5.5% to 7% of the sample.

The cohort consisted of approximately 670 healthy bone marrow donors. At the time of sampling, every cohort member was nominally healthy, though immune exposures that went unrecorded were likely present. The donor tested CMV seropositive, placing the donor among the roughly 300 seropositive members of the cohort. A peripheral blood sample was provided by each donor, and peripheral blood mononuclear cells were used for TCR beta sequencing. Genomic DNA was extracted from the blood cell samples with the Qiagen DNeasy Blood Extraction Kit. A word on this clone: Its antigen is unknown. Per-nucleotide qualities are absent, and no much larger clonotype sits a single base away.

This TCR was sampled from a man aged 18 to 30 in good health and CMV-seropositive. Material for sequencing was PBMCs. The rearrangement joined TRBV27 to TRBJ1-2; the D gene is possibly TRBD1, with 6 bases matching. The DNA sequence is given as TGTGCCAGCAGTCCGCCTGACAGGACCTATGGCTACACCTTC. Protein translation: CASSPPDRTYGYTF.